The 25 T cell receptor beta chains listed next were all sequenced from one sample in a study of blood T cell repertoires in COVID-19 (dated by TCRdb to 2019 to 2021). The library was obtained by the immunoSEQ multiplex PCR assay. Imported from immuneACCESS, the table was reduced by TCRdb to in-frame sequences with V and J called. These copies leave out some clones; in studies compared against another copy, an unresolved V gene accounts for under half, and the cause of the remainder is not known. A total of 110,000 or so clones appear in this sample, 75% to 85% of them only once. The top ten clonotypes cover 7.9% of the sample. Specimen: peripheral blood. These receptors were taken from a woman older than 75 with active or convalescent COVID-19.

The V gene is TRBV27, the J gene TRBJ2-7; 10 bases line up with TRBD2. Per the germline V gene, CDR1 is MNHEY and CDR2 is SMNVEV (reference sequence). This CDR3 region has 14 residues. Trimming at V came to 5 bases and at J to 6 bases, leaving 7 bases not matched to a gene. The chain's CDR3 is CASSPLAGVGEQYF. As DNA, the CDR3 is TGTGCCAGCAGTCCCCTAGCGGGAGTTGGCGAGCAGTACTTC.

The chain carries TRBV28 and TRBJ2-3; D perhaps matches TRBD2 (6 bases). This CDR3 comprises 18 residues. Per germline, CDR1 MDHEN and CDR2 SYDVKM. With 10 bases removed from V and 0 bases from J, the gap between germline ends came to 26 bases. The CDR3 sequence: CATTGTGDESPSTDTQYF. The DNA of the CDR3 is TGTGCCACCACCGGGACTGGGGACGAGAGCCCTAGCACAGATACGCAGTATTTT.

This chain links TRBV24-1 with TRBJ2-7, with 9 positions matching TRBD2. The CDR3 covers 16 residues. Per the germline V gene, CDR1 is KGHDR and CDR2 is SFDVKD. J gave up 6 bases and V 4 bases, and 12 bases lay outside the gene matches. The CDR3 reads CATSDPLAGRSGEQYF. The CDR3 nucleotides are TGTGCCACCAGTGACCCTCTAGCGGGAAGGTCGGGCGAGCAGTACTTC.

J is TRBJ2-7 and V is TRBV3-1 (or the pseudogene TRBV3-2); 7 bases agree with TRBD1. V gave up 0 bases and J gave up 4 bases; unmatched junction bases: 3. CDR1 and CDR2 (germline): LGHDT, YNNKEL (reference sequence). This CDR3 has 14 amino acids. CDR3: CASSQEQGSYEQYF. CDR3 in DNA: TGTGCCAGCAGCCAAGAACAGGGGTCATACGAGCAGTACTTC.

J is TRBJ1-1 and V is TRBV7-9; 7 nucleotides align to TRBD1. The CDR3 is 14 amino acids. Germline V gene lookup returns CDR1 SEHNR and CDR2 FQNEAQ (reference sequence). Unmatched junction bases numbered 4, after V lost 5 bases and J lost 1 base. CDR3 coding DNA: TGTGCCAGCAGCCACAGGGGTGAGAACACTGAAGCTTTCTTT. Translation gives CASSHRGENTEAFF.

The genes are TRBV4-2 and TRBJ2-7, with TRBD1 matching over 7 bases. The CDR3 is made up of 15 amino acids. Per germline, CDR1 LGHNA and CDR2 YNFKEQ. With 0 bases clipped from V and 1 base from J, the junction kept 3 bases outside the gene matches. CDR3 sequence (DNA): TGTGCCAGCAGCCAAGATGTGGGACAGTCCTACGAGCAGTACTTC. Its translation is CASSQDVGQSYEQYF.

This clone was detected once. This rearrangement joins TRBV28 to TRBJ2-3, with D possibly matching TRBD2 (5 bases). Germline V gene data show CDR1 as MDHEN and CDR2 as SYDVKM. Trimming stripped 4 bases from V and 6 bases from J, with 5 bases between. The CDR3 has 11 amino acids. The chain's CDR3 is CASSWRDTQYF. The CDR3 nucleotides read TGTGCCAGCAGTTGGAGGGATACGCAGTATTTT.

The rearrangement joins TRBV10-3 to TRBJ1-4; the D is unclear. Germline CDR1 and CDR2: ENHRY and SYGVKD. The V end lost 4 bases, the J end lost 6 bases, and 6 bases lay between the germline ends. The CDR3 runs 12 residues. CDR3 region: CAISGADEKLFF. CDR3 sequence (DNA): TGTGCCATCAGTGGGGCTGATGAAAAACTGTTTTTT.

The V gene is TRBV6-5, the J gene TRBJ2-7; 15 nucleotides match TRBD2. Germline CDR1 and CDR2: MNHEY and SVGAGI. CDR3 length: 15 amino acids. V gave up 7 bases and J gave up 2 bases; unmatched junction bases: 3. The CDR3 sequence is CASNGLAGGPYEQYF. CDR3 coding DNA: TGTGCCAGCAATGGACTAGCGGGAGGGCCCTACGAGCAGTACTTC.

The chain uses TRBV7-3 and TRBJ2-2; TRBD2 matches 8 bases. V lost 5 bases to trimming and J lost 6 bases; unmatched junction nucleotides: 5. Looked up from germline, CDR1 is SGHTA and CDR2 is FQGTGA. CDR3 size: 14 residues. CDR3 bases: TGTGCCAGCAGCCTTTCGACTAGCGCCGGGGAGCTGTTTTTT. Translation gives CASSLSTSAGELFF.

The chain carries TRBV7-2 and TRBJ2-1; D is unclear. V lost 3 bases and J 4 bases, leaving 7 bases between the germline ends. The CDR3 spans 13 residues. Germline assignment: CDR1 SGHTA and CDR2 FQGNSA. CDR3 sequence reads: CASSLMEYNEQFF. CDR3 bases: TGTGCCAGCAGCTTGATGGAGTACAATGAGCAGTTCTTC.

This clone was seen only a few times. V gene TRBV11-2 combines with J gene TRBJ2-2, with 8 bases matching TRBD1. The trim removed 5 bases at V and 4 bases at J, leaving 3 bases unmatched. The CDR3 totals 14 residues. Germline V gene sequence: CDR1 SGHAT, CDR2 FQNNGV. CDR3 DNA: TGTGCCAGCAGCCCAGACAGGGGCACCGGGGAGCTGTTTTTT. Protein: CASSPDRGTGELFF.

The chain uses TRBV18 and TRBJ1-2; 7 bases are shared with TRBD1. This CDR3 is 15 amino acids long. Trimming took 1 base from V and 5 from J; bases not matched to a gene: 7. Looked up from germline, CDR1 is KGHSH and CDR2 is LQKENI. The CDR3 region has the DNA TGTGCCAGCTCACCACTGGAGGGGGCAGGTTATGGCTACACCTTC. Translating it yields CASSPLEGAGYGYTF.

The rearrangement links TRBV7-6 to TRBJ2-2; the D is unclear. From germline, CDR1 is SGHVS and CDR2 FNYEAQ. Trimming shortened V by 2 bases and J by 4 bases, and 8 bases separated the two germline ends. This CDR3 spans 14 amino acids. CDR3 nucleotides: TGTGCCAGCAGCTTACGGGTGGGCACCGGGGAGCTGTTTTTT. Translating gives CASSLRVGTGELFF.

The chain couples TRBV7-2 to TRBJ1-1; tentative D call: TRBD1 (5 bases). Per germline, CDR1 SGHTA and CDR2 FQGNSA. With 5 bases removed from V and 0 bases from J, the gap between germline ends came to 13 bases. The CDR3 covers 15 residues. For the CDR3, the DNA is TGTGCCAGCAGCAACCTACAGGTCCTGAACACTGAAGCTTTCTTT. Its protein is CASSNLQVLNTEAFF.

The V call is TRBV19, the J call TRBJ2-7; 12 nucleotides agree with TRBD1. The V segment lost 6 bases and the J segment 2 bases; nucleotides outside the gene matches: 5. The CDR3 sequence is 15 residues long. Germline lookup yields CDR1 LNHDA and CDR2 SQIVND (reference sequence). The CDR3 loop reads CASSGTGGSAYEQYF. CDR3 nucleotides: TGTGCCAGTAGCGGGACAGGGGGCTCGGCCTACGAGCAGTACTTC. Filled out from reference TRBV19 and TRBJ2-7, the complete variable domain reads DGGITQSPKYLFRKEGQNVTLSCEQNLNHDAMYWYRQDPGQGLRLIYYSQIVNDFQKGDIAEGYSVSREKKESFPLTVTSAQKNPTAFYLCASSGTGGSAYEQYFGPGTRLTVT.

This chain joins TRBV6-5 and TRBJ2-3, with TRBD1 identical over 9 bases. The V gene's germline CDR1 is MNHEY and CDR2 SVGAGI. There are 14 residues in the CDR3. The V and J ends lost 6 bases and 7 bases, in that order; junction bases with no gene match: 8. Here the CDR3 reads CASRSGQGFHTQYF. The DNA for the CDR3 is TGTGCCAGCAGATCGGGACAGGGCTTTCATACGCAGTATTTT.

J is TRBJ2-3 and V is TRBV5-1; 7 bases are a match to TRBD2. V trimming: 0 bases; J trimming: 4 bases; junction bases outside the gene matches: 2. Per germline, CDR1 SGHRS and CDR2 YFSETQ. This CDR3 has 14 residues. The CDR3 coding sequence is TGCGCCAGCAGCTTGGTTGGACTAGCAGATACGCAGTATTTT. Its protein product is CASSLVGLADTQYF.

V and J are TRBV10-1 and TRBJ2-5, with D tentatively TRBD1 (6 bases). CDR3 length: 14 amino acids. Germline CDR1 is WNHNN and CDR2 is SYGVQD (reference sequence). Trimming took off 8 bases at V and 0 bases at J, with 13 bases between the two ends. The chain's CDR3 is CASSQDRDQETQYF. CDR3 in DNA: TGCGCCAGCTCACAGGACAGAGACCAAGAGACCCAGTACTTC.

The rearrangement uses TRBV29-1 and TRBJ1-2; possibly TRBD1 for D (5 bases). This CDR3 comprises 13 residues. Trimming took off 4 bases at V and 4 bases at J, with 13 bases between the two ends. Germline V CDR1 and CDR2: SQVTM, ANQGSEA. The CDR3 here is CSVASTVGYGYTF. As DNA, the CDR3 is TGCAGCGTTGCTTCGACAGTGGGCTATGGCTACACCTTC.

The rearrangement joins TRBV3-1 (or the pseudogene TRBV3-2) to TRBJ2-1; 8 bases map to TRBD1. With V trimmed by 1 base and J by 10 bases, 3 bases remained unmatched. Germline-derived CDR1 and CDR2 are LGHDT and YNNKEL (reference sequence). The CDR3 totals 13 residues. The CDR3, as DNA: TGTGCCAGCAGCCAAGTCACAGGGGGGGAGCAGTTCTTC. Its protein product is CASSQVTGGEQFF.

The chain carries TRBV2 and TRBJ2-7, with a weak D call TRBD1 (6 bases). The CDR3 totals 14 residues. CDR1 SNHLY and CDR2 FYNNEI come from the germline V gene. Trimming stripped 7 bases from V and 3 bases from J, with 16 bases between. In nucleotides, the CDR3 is TGTGCCAGCACCGACCCTGGGGGCAACTACGAGCAGTACTTC. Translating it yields CASTDPGGNYEQYF. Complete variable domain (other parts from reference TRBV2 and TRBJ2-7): EPEVTQTPSHQVTQMGQEVILRCVPISNHLYFYWYRQILGQKVEFLVSFYNNEISEKSEIFDDQFSVERPDGSNFTLKIRSTKLEDSAMYFCASTDPGGNYEQYFGPGTRLTVT.

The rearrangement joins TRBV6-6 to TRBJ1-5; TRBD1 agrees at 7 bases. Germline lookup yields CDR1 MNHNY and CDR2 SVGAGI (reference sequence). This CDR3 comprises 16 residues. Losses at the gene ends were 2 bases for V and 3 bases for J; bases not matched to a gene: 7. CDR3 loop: CASSYRRGQNNQPQHF. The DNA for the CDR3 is TGTGCCAGCAGTTACCGACGGGGACAGAACAATCAGCCCCAGCATTTT.

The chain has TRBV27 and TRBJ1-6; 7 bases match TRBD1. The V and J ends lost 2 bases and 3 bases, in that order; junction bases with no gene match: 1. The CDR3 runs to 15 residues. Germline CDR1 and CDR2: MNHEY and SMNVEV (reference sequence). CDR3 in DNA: TGTGCCAGCAGTTTAGGGGACAGCTATAATTCACCCCTCCACTTT. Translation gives CASSLGDSYNSPLHF.

The CDR3 bases are TGTGCCAGCAGCTTTAAAGCTTGGGGACTAGCAACGGAGACCCAGTACTTC. It encodes CASSFKAWGLATETQYF. The J gene is TRBJ2-5, the V gene TRBV7-2; 9 bases agree with TRBD2. Germline V gene data show CDR1 as SGHTA and CDR2 as FQGNSA. The CDR3 is 17 amino acids. With V trimmed by 3 bases and J by 5 bases, 13 bases remained unmatched. The full variable domain, with the rest looked up from reference TRBV7-2 and TRBJ2-5, is GAGVSQSPSNKVTEKGKDVELRCDPISGHTALYWYRQSLGQGLEFLIYFQGNSAPDKSGLPSDRFSAERTGGSVSTLTIQRTQQEDSAVYLCASSFKAWGLATETQYFGPGTRLLVL.